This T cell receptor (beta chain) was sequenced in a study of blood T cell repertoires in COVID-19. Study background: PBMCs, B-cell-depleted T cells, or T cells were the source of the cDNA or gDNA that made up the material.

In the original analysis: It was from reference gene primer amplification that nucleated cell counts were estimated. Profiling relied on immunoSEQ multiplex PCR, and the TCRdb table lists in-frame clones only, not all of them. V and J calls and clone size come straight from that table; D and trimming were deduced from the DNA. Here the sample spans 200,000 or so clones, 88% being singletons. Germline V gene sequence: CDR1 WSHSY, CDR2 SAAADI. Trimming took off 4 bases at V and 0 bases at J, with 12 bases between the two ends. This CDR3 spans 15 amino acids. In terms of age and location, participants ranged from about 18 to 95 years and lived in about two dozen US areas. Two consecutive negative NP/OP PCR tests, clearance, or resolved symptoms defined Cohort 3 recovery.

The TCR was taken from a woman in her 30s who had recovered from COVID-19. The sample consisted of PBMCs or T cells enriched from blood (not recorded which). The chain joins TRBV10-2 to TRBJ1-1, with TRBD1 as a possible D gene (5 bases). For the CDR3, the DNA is TGCGCCAGCAGTGTCTCGGCAGGGATGAACACTGAAGCTTTCTTT. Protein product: CASSVSAGMNTEAFF.